This T cell receptor beta chain comes out of a study of T cells after yellow fever vaccination. This clonotype showed up just a few times. Its antigen is unidentified. The CDR3 totals 15 residues. V was shortened by 5 bases and J by 1 base, with 14 bases between the two germline ends. MiXCR was run by TCRdb on the 5' RACE reads, yielding one entry per CDR3 protein. The profile covers about 360,000 distinct CDR3 sequences, with more than 5.5% appearing a single time and over 12% taken by the ten largest. Overall study results and limits: Contaminating bulk clonotypes could be abundant in FACS-sorted repertoires. Reappearance after the booster was seen for most primary-vaccination clones, at 95% to 96% CD4 and 85% to 90% CD8.

The input for sequencing was PBMCs, taken 5 days after the yellow fever booster vaccination. This chain uses TRBV12-3 or TRBV12-4 with TRBJ1-1; tentative D call: TRBD1 (6 bases). This sequence was found in a man in his thirties or forties who received the YFV17D yellow fever vaccine. CDR3 nucleotides: TGTGCCAGCAGTGCTCCGGGACACGAGAACACTGAAGCTTTCTTT. It translates to CASSAPGHENTEAFF.